The 17 T cell receptor beta chains in this list originate from one sample, sequenced in a study of CD8 T cells in ankylosing spondylitis (dated by TCRdb to 2015 to 2018). Libraries were prepared through 5' RACE. The sequencer was an Illumina HiSeq 2500. The public reads were run again by TCRdb, first through fastp at Q25 and then through MiXCR, and only productive beta chains were kept. Duplicate CDR3 protein sequences are folded into a single record with the most common DNA and genes. The sample yields roughly 260,000 distinct CDR3 sequences; about 20% were counted once. The ten largest clones represent roughly 7.4% of the sample. The specimen was blood, either unsorted or a sorted T cell fraction (not recorded which). These receptors came from a male donor with ankylosing spondylitis or in good health (not recorded which).

This clonotype was detected only a few times. The chain links TRBV20-1 to TRBJ2-1; D possibly uses TRBD1 or TRBD2 (5 bases each). Between the trimmed V and J ends, which lost 6 bases and 9 bases, there was a span of 12 bases. CDR3 size: 11 residues. Germline CDR1 is DFQATT and CDR2 is SNEGSKA (reference sequence). CDR3 residues: CSATHGGEQFF. For the CDR3, the DNA is TGCAGTGCAACCCATGGGGGTGAGCAGTTCTTC.

This clonotype was seen more than once but under ten times. The chain joins TRBV20-1 to TRBJ2-2, with D possibly matching TRBD1 (6 bases). The CDR3 is 14 residues long. CDR1 and CDR2 from the germline V gene are DFQATT and SNEGSKA (reference sequence). V was shortened by 6 bases and J by 1 base, with 12 bases between the two germline ends. This CDR3 reads CSASRDKNTGELFF. As DNA, the CDR3 is TGCAGTGCCAGCCGGGACAAGAACACCGGGGAGCTGTTTTTT.

This chain uses TRBV20-1 with TRBJ2-7; a possible D gene is TRBD1 (6 bases). The CDR3 consists of 14 residues. With 0 bases removed from V and 3 bases from J, the gap between germline ends came to 12 bases. Germline CDR1 and CDR2: DFQATT and SNEGSKA (reference sequence). The CDR3 region is CSARDPGRGYEQYV. The CDR3 region has the DNA TGCAGTGCTAGAGATCCCGGCAGGGGCTACGAGCAGTACGTC.

The rearrangement links TRBV20-1 to TRBJ2-2; TRBD2 agrees at 11 bases. J lost 4 bases, V lost 5 bases, and 6 bases had no gene match. Germline lookup yields CDR1 DFQATT and CDR2 SNEGSKA (reference sequence). The CDR3 is 15 amino acids. Here the CDR3 reads CSALAGGSGTGELFF. As DNA, the CDR3 is TGCAGTGCTCTAGCGGGGGGCTCGGGCACCGGGGAGCTGTTTTTT.

The chain joins TRBV2 to TRBJ1-2, with D uncertain. The CDR3 has 13 amino acids. The germline V gene has CDR1 SNHLY and CDR2 FYNNEI. Trimming shortened V by 4 bases and J by 4 bases, and 10 bases separated the two germline ends. The CDR3 sequence is CASSGGGLYGYTF. In DNA, the CDR3 is TGTGCCAGCAGTGGCGGAGGGCTCTATGGCTACACCTTC.

V gene TRBV5-1 combines with J gene TRBJ2-1, with a possible D match to TRBD2 (6 bases). Germline CDR1 reads SGHRS; CDR2 reads YFSETQ. The CDR3 runs to 12 residues. Trimming stripped 7 bases from V and 3 bases from J, with 8 bases between. The CDR3 sequence is CASGEVYNEQFF. The CDR3 DNA reads as TGCGCCAGCGGGGAGGTCTACAATGAGCAGTTCTTC.

The chain recombines TRBV29-1 with TRBJ2-3; 8 bases match TRBD2. The CDR3 contains 15 residues. Germline CDR1 SQVTM, CDR2 ANQGSEA. CDR3 in DNA: TGCGCGTCGTTTATACGGGAGGGCTCTGTGGATACGCAGTATTTT. Translating it yields CASFIREGSVDTQYF.

This clonotype was seen more than once but under ten times. CDR3 sequence: CASSLSLRKGNEQFF. The CDR3 DNA reads as TGTGCCAGCAGCTTAAGTTTGCGCAAGGGCAATGAGCAGTTCTTC. This chain links TRBV7-8 with TRBJ2-1; D is ambiguous. Germline V gene data show CDR1 as SGHVS and CDR2 as FQNEAQ. V was pared by 2 bases and J by 6 bases, with 14 bases between. This CDR3 spans 15 amino acids. Combining the CDR3 with reference TRBV7-8 and TRBJ2-1 gives the whole variable domain GAGVSQSPRYKVAKRGQDVALRCDPISGHVSLFWYQQALGQGPEFLTYFQNEAQLDKSGLPSDRFFAERPEGSVSTLKIQRTQQEDSAVYLCASSLSLRKGNEQFFGPGTRLTVL.

This clonotype has only a few counts. This chain uses TRBV5-1 with TRBJ2-5; 7 nucleotides agree with TRBD2. The CDR3 extends over 14 amino acids. V lost 0 bases to trimming and J lost 5 bases; unmatched junction nucleotides: 4. Germline V gives CDR1 SGHRS, CDR2 YFSETQ. The CDR3 sequence is CASSLAAGEETQYF. CDR3 DNA sequence: TGCGCCAGCAGCTTGGCCGCGGGAGAGGAGACCCAGTACTTC.

The chain recombines TRBV20-1 with TRBJ1-5; D is uncertain. From germline, CDR1 is DFQATT and CDR2 SNEGSKA (reference sequence). The CDR3 sequence is 13 residues long. V lost 6 bases to trimming and J lost 5 bases, with 14 bases between them. DNA of the CDR3: TGCAGTGCCCTAGGCCTAGACCATCAGCCCCAGCATTTT. Translated: CSALGLDHQPQHF.

The rearrangement links TRBV2 to TRBJ2-5; D uncertain. CDR3 length: 13 residues. Germline V gene lookup returns CDR1 SNHLY and CDR2 FYNNEI. V lost 8 bases and J lost 2, with 12 bases in between. The CDR3 loop reads CASGLPGQETQYF. CDR3 coding DNA: TGTGCCAGCGGCCTGCCCGGGCAAGAGACCCAGTACTTC.

The chain links TRBV20-1 to TRBJ1-1; D unresolved. This CDR3 region has 13 residues. Per the germline V gene, CDR1 is DFQATT and CDR2 is SNEGSKA (reference sequence). The V and J ends lost 0 bases and 11 bases respectively, with 16 bases between them. The CDR3 sequence is CSARDPTIVRAFF. The CDR3 DNA is TGCAGTGCTAGAGACCCCACTATTGTACGGGCTTTCTTT.

Ten or more counts support this clonotype. This sequence joins TRBV28 and TRBJ1-5; D is possibly TRBD1 (6 bases). The CDR3 runs to 15 residues. Germline V lookup: CDR1 MDHEN, CDR2 SYDVKM. The ends were cut back, 5 bases at V and 2 bases at J, with 13 bases in the middle. CDR3: CASSLWGLGNQPQHF. The CDR3 nucleotides are TGTGCCAGCAGTCTGTGGGGGCTCGGCAATCAGCCCCAGCATTTT.

There are a few counts of this clonotype. This sequence joins TRBV12-3 or TRBV12-4 and TRBJ1-5; a weak D match, TRBD1 (5 bases). The CDR3 contains 13 residues. V shed 1 base and J shed 9 bases, with 10 bases lying between them. CDR3 in amino acids: CASSLGGAGPQHF. DNA for the CDR3: TGTGCCAGCAGTTTAGGAGGGGCCGGGCCCCAGCATTTT.

In this sample, this clonotype turned up a few times. This rearrangement joins TRBV5-6 to TRBJ2-2; D gene ambiguous. Trimming pared 0 bases from V and 6 bases from J, leaving 15 bases between. This CDR3 spans 16 amino acids. The germline V gene has CDR1 SGHDT and CDR2 YYEEEE. CDR3 sequence reads: CASSLGATDYSGELFF. DNA for the CDR3: TGTGCCAGCAGCTTGGGGGCCACCGATTATTCCGGGGAGCTGTTTTTT.

The chain is built from TRBV20-1 and TRBJ1-1; no clear D. The CDR3 is 13 amino acids. V was trimmed by 4 bases and J by 3 bases, leaving 12 bases between them. Germline V lookup: CDR1 DFQATT, CDR2 SNEGSKA (reference sequence). Here the CDR3 reads CSAIDPDHTEAFF. CDR3 nucleotides: TGCAGTGCTATCGACCCGGACCACACTGAAGCTTTCTTT.

As to this clonotype: The junction and the germline gene differ at one end; a read error may be behind it. V usage is TRBV24-1 and J usage is TRBJ1-1; TRBD1 agrees at 9 bases. Germline CDR1 reads KGHDR; CDR2 reads SFDVKD. The CDR3 spans 16 residues. The CDR3 loop is CVTSDSPGQGGTEAFF. CDR3 nucleotides: TGTGTCACCAGTGATTCACCGGGACAGGGAGGGACTGAAGCTTTCTTT.